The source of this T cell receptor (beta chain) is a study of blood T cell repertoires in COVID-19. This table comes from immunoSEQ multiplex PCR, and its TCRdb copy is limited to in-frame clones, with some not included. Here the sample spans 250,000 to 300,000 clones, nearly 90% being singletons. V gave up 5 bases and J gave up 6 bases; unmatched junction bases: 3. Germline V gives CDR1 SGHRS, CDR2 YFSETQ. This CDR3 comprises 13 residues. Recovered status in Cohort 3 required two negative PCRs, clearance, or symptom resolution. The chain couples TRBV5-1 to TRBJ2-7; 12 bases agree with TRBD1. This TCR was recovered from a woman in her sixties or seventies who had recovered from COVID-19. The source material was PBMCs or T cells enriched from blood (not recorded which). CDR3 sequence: CASRRGQGAEQYF. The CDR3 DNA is TGCGCCAGCAGGAGGGGACAGGGGGCCGAGCAGTACTTC. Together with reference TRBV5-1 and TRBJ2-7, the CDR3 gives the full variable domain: KAGVTQTPRYLIKTRGQQVTLSCSPISGHRSVSWYQQTPGQGLQFLFEYFSETQRNKGNFPGRFSGRQFSNSRSEMNVSTLELGDSALYLCASRRGQGAEQYFGPGTRLTVT.